This TCR beta chain originates from a study of Graves' ophthalmopathy and Graves' hyperthyroidism. Study findings and constraints: Blood also contained most of the expanded thyroid clonotypes above 0.001 frequency.

The CDR3 extends over 13 amino acids. Germline values: CDR1 SGHRS, CDR2 YFSETQ. For repertoire sequencing, the TCR beta CDR3 regions were amplified from RNA transcripts. Investigators did first-round RT-PCR with HTBI primers, then second-round multiplex PCR. TCRdb reprocessed the multiplex PCR reads via MiXCR and lists one record per CDR3 protein. The table has approximately 37,000 distinct CDR3 sequences, approximately 52% seen once. Ten or more counts support this clonotype. No antigen is known for it. One junction end does not reproduce the germline sequence, and a read error may be involved. The rearrangement links TRBV5-1 to TRBJ1-2; D gene uncertain. This clonotype originated in an adult man with Graves' ophthalmopathy. The sample was peripheral blood. CDR3 loop: CASSELMHYGYTF. The DNA of the CDR3 is TGCGCCAGCAGCGAACTCATGCACTATGGGTACACCTTC. The full variable domain, in which reference TRBV5-1 and TRBJ1-2 provide the parts outside the CDR3, is KAGVTQTPRYLIKTRGQQVTLSCSPISGHRSVSWYQQTPGQGLQFLFEYFSETQRNKGNFPGRFSGRQFSNSRSEMNVSTLELGDSALYLCASSELMHYGYTFGSGTRLTVV.